This T cell receptor (beta chain) was sequenced during a study of T cell responses to AZD1222 COVID-19 vaccine. Study-wide findings and caveats: Along spike, vaccine-associated CD4 TCRs were found throughout, with dominance at 160-218 and 743-854. Mostly white British, mostly female donors; authors suggested clonal diversity may be underestimated. Repertoire samples came only from after the peak T cell response.

With respect to this clone: As yet, its antigen is unknown.

Repertoires were generated with immunoSEQ multiplex PCR, while TCRdb's copy carries only in-frame clones and drops some. The repertoire has 95,000 to 100,000 clones, roughly 90% of them found once; the top ten carry 6.5% to 10%. The clonotype was recovered from an adult who received the AZD1222 COVID-19 vaccine. This material consisted of peripheral blood, taken 28 days after the second AZD1222 dose.

The CDR3 DNA is TGTGCCAGCGATGGGCCTAGCGGGCTTTACAATGAGCAGTTCTTC. This translates into CASDGPSGLYNEQFF. This chain connects TRBV28 to TRBJ2-1, with 8 bases matching TRBD2. Germline assignment: CDR1 MDHEN and CDR2 SYDVKM. The CDR3 contains 15 residues. V was clipped by 8 bases and J by 4 bases; unmatched bases: 10. The full variable domain, completed using reference TRBV28 and TRBJ2-1, is DVKVTQSSRYLVKRTGEKVFLECVQDMDHENMFWYRQDPGLGLRLIYFSYDVKMKEKGDIPEGYSVSREKKERFSLILESASTNQTSMYLCASDGPSGLYNEQFFGPGTRLTVL.